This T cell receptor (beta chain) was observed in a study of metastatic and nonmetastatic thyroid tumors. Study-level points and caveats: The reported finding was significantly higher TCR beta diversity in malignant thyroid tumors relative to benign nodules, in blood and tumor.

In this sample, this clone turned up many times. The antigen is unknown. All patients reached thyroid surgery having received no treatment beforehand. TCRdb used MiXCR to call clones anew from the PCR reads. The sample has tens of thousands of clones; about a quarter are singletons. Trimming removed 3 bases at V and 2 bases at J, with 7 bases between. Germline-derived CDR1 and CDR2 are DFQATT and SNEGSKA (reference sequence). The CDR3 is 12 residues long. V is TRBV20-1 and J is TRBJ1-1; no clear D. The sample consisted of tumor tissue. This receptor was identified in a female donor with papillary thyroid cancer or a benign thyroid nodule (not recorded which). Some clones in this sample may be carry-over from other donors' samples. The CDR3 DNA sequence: TGCAGTGCTAGGGACGGAAACACTGAAGCTTTCTTT. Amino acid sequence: CSARDGNTEAFF.